The 4 T cell receptor beta chains below were found in one sample sequenced in a study of blood T cell repertoires in COVID-19. Clones were read by immunoSEQ multiplex PCR, and TCRdb kept only the in-frame ones, dropping some. The sample records about 150,000 clones, approximately 80% being singletons. The sequenced sample consisted of PBMCs or T cells enriched from blood (not recorded which). The receptors come from a man between 65 and 80 years old who had been exposed to COVID-19.

V usage is TRBV6-1 and J usage is TRBJ1-3; the D gene is possibly TRBD1 (5 bases). Deletions cut 3 bases from V and 4 bases from J, with 13 bases between. This CDR3 contains 15 residues. Germline CDR1 is MNHNS and CDR2 is SASEGT. CDR3 bases: TGTGCCAGCAGTGATGGGCAGGGCTCGGGAAACACCATATATTTT. This sequence encodes CASSDGQGSGNTIYF.

V is TRBV20-1 and J is TRBJ1-1; 7 bases line up with TRBD1. The junction had 8 bases not matched to a gene; V was cut back by 6 bases and J by 10 bases. CDR1 DFQATT and CDR2 SNEGSKA come from the germline V gene (reference sequence). This CDR3 is 11 amino acids long. CDR3 amino acids: CSARQGGGAFF. CDR3 DNA sequence: TGCAGTGCCCGACAGGGCGGTGGAGCTTTCTTT.

V is TRBV5-1 and J is TRBJ1-1; D might be TRBD1 (6 bases). V was trimmed by 2 bases and J by 6 bases, leaving 20 bases between them. The germline V gene encodes CDR1 SGHRS and CDR2 YFSETQ. The CDR3 totals 16 residues. The chain's CDR3 is CASSFLTGNRAPEAFF. CDR3 DNA: TGCGCCAGCAGCTTTCTCACCGGAAACAGGGCCCCTGAAGCTTTCTTT.

The chain joins TRBV19 to TRBJ2-6; no clear D. CDR1 and CDR2 from the germline V gene are LNHDA and SQIVND (reference sequence). The CDR3 is 15 residues long. V shed 3 bases and J shed 0 bases, with 6 bases lying between them. The CDR3 coding sequence is TGTGCCAGTAGTATTCATAGCTCTGGGGCCAACGTCCTGACTTTC. Translated: CASSIHSSGANVLTF. Using reference TRBV19 and TRBJ2-6 for the parts outside the CDR3, the full variable domain is DGGITQSPKYLFRKEGQNVTLSCEQNLNHDAMYWYRQDPGQGLRLIYYSQIVNDFQKGDIAEGYSVSREKKESFPLTVTSAQKNPTAFYLCASSIHSSGANVLTFGAGSRLTVL.